What follows are 18 T cell receptor beta chains derived from one specimen sequenced in a study of Graves' ophthalmopathy and Graves' hyperthyroidism. Amplified material comprised TCR beta CDR3 regions derived from RNA transcripts. First-round RT-PCR used HTBI primers; second-round multiplex PCR followed. A single record per CDR3 protein comes from TCRdb applying MiXCR to the multiplex PCR reads. The table shows 620,000 or so distinct CDR3 sequences, with about 20% occurring only once. Material: peripheral blood. These receptors were obtained from a woman aged 18-29 years with stable Graves' hyperthyroidism. Some clones in this sample may be carry-over from other donors' samples.

This clonotype was observed many times. This chain connects TRBV7-2 to TRBJ1-2; TRBD1 matches 7 bases. The CDR3 length is 13 residues. With V trimmed by 5 bases and J by 6 bases, 6 bases remained unmatched. The germline gives CDR1 SGHTA, CDR2 FQGNSA. The CDR3 spells CASSDNQGDGYTF. The CDR3 DNA sequence: TGTGCCAGCAGCGATAATCAGGGGGATGGCTACACCTTC.

This chain links TRBV30 with TRBJ1-1; D not certain. Germline CDR1 reads GTSNPN; CDR2 reads SVGIG (reference sequence). Deletions cut 0 bases from V and 5 bases from J, with 10 bases between. The CDR3 spans 13 residues. In DNA, the CDR3 is TGTGCCTGGAGTGTCGGGATAGGAACTGAAGCTTTCTTT. Its protein product is CAWSVGIGTEAFF.

J is TRBJ1-2 and V is TRBV2, with 8 nucleotides matching TRBD1. The CDR3 length is 10 residues. The V gene's germline CDR1 is SNHLY and CDR2 FYNNEI. Losses at the gene ends were 10 bases for V and 8 bases for J; bases not matched to a gene: 3. The CDR3 bases are TGTGCCACCAGGACAGGGGGCTACACCTTC. Protein: CATRTGGYTF. Looking up the rest from reference TRBV2 and TRBJ1-2 gives the full variable domain: EPEVTQTPSHQVTQMGQEVILRCVPISNHLYFYWYRQILGQKVEFLVSFYNNEISEKSEIFDDQFSVERPDGSNFTLKIRSTKLEDSAMYFCATRTGGYTFGSGTRLTVV.

This clonotype has ten or more counts. The chain recombines TRBV6-5 with TRBJ1-1; D call uncertain. V lost 8 bases and J lost 2, with 15 bases in between. CDR3 length: 14 amino acids. Germline V gene lookup returns CDR1 MNHEY and CDR2 SVGAGI. The CDR3 nucleotides read TGTGCCAGCCGGATAAAAACGGGTAACACTGAAGCTTTCTTT. It codes for CASRIKTGNTEAFF.

V and J are TRBV9 and TRBJ1-5, with 8 bases that match TRBD1. The CDR3 covers 15 residues. Germline lookup yields CDR1 SGDLS and CDR2 YYNGEE. The junction had 4 bases not matched to a gene; V was cut back by 3 bases and J by 2 bases. The CDR3 DNA follows: TGTGCCAGCAGCGCTGGACAGGGCCGCAATCAGCCCCAGCATTTT. Translating it yields CASSAGQGRNQPQHF.

The V call is TRBV6-1, the J call TRBJ1-5; 11 bases agree with TRBD1. The CDR3 has 14 residues. V shed 6 bases, J shed 5 bases, and the junction held 3 bases outside the gene matches. CDR1 is MNHNS and CDR2 is SASEGT in the germline V gene. The CDR3 region is CASSPDRGHQPQHF. CDR3 in DNA: TGTGCCAGCAGCCCGGACAGGGGGCATCAGCCCCAGCATTTT.

This clonotype was observed many times. Being one base from a much bigger clone, this may be a read error. The genes are TRBV6-5 and TRBJ2-7, with unresolved D. Per the germline V gene, CDR1 is MNHEY and CDR2 is SVGAGI. The CDR3 is 18 residues long. CDR3 nucleotides: TGTACCAGCAGTTACTCAGCCCTCTTGTTCGAAGCAACACGGGAGCAGTACTTC. The encoded protein is CTSSYSALLFEATREQYF.

On this clonotype: This may stem from a read error, because a much larger clone lies one nucleotide away. The chain has TRBV9 and TRBJ1-6; D uncertain. Germline V gives CDR1 SGDLS, CDR2 YYNGEE. This CDR3 has 16 amino acids. Here the CDR3 DNA reads TGTGCCAGCAGCCCCCAGGACGGGCCAGGAAGTTCACACCTCCACTTT. Residues: CASSPQDGPGSSHLHF.

This clonotype has a count of ten or more. The chain is built from TRBV11-2 and TRBJ1-2; 7 bases map to TRBD1. The CDR3 has 12 amino acids. Germline trimming cut 5 bases from V and 8 bases from J; bases unmatched to any gene: 5. Germline V lookup: CDR1 SGHAT, CDR2 FQNNGV. The CDR3 DNA reads as TGTGCCAGCAGCCCGGACAGGCAGGGCTACACCTTC. Amino acid sequence: CASSPDRQGYTF.

This clonotype was counted many times. The rearrangement links TRBV30 to TRBJ1-5; tentative D call: TRBD1 (6 bases). Per the germline V gene, CDR1 is GTSNPN and CDR2 is SVGIG (reference sequence). Trimming pared 7 bases from V and 3 bases from J, leaving 16 bases between. CDR3 length: 14 amino acids. The CDR3 DNA is TGTGCCTACCACCGCGGGACAAACAATCAGCCCCAGCATTTT. The encoded protein is CAYHRGTNNQPQHF.

This clonotype appeared many times. This rearrangement joins TRBV7-8 to TRBJ2-7; 7 positions agree with TRBD1. The CDR3 is made up of 15 amino acids. Trimming removed 5 bases from V and 2 bases from J; junction bases left unmatched: 9. Germline lookup yields CDR1 SGHVS and CDR2 FQNEAQ. The CDR3 bases are TGTGCCAGCAGCAATTGGGACAGAGACCCCTACGAGCAGTACTTC. Translation: CASSNWDRDPYEQYF.

This clonotype showed up many times. The J gene is TRBJ1-2, the V gene TRBV11-2, with D maybe TRBD1 (5 bases). Trimming removed 0 bases from V and 7 bases from J, with 9 bases in between. CDR1 is SGHAT and CDR2 is FQNNGV in the germline V gene. The CDR3 has 13 residues. CDR3 coding DNA: TGTGCCAGCAGCTTAGACCAGGGTGGTGGCTACACCTTC. It is translated as CASSLDQGGGYTF.

This chain uses TRBV10-3 with TRBJ1-2; 7 bases fit TRBD1. Looked up from germline, CDR1 is ENHRY and CDR2 is SYGVKD. V trimming: 10 bases; J trimming: 4 bases; junction bases outside the gene matches: 18. CDR3 size: 16 residues. In nucleotides, the CDR3 is TGTGCCACCGAAGGCCATGGACAGGAGGGGCCCTATGGCTACACCTTC. Protein sequence: CATEGHGQEGPYGYTF.

This clonotype was recorded at least ten times. The chain carries TRBV7-9 and TRBJ2-7; 7 bases are shared with TRBD1. This CDR3 is built from 14 residues. Per germline, CDR1 SEHNR and CDR2 FQNEAQ (reference sequence). Unmatched junction bases numbered 15, after V lost 7 bases and J lost 9 bases. The CDR3 protein is CASTTTGPPLGQYF. The DNA of the CDR3 is TGTGCCAGCACCACGACAGGGCCTCCTTTGGGGCAGTACTTC.

This clonotype was counted ten times or more. The genes are TRBV6-1 and TRBJ1-2, with D hard to call. From germline, CDR1 is MNHNS and CDR2 SASEGT. Between the trimmed V and J ends, which lost 7 bases and 3 bases, there was a span of 12 bases. The CDR3 is made up of 13 amino acids. The DNA for the CDR3 is TGTGCCAGCACCCTGACGGAATACTATGGCTACACCTTC. Its protein product is CASTLTEYYGYTF.

The sample holds a few counts of this clonotype. This chain links TRBV3-1 with TRBJ1-2; possibly TRBD1 for D (6 bases). This CDR3 has 14 amino acids. Germline V CDR1 and CDR2: LGHDT, YNNKEL (reference sequence). The V and J ends lost 0 bases and 5 bases respectively, with 10 bases between them. This chain's CDR3 is CASSQEAGAYGYTF. CDR3 DNA sequence: TGTGCCAGCAGCCAAGAAGCAGGGGCATATGGCTACACCTTC.

The chain joins TRBV7-3 to TRBJ2-2; D unresolved. CDR3 length equals 16 residues. Trimming stripped 0 bases from V and 1 base from J, with 9 bases between. Germline values: CDR1 SGHTA, CDR2 FQGTGA. The CDR3 DNA is TGTGCCAGCAGCTTAACGGTGGCGCGGAACACCGGGGAGCTGTTTTTT. Translated, it gives CASSLTVARNTGELFF.

Of note for this clonotype: This CDR3 is missing its conserved last phenylalanine or tryptophan, likely due to a read error. This chain joins TRBV30 and TRBJ1-2; D uncertain. V was pared by 3 bases and J by 1 base, with 9 bases between. The germline V gene has CDR1 GTSNPN and CDR2 SVGIG (reference sequence). The CDR3 covers 13 residues. CDR3 region: CAWSDTHNYGYTY. The CDR3 DNA sequence: TGTGCCTGGAGCGATACGCATAACTATGGCTACACCTAC.